One sample yielded the 8 T cell receptor beta chains listed below, sequenced in a study of shared clonotypes between healthy human individuals. Profiled with immunoSEQ multiplex PCR; TCRdb holds only in-frame clones, not every one. The repertoire holds millions of clones, approximately 93% seen once, with 0.39% in the top ten. Sequencing used naive CD4+ T cells from PBMCs. The subset is: CD45RA+ positively selected. These receptors were taken from a man aged 18 to 30 in good health. Some clones in this sample may be carry-over from other donors' samples.

V is TRBV28 and J is TRBJ2-1, with a tentative D call TRBD2 (6 bases). The germline V gene encodes CDR1 MDHEN and CDR2 SYDVKM. Trimming left V 5 bases short and J 8 bases short, with 10 bases between. CDR3 length equals 12 residues. The CDR3 bases are TGTGCCAGCAGTGAGCGGGTCGATGAGCAGTTCTTC. The encoded protein is CASSERVDEQFF.

The rearrangement joins TRBV29-1 to TRBJ1-2; 7 bases line up with TRBD1. The V segment lost 7 bases and the J segment 3 bases; nucleotides outside the gene matches: 8. The CDR3 loop spans 13 amino acids. CDR1 SQVTM and CDR2 ANQGSEA come from the germline V gene. The CDR3: CSAQTGFDYGYTF. The CDR3 DNA reads TGCAGCGCCCAGACAGGGTTTGACTATGGCTACACCTTC.

As concerns this clone: Other DNA sequences of this sample code for an identical CDR3. This chain links TRBV10-3 with TRBJ1-5; D perhaps matches TRBD1 (5 bases). The V gene lost 4 bases and the J gene lost 2 bases, with 9 bases spanning the gap. The germline CDR1 and CDR2 sequences are ENHRY and SYGVKD. CDR3 size: 14 residues. The CDR3, as DNA: TGTGCCATCAGTGGCCAGGGCGGCAATCAGCCCCAGCATTTT. Translation gives CAISGQGGNQPQHF.

The chain carries TRBV6-1 and TRBJ2-1; 8 bases match TRBD2. Per the germline V gene, CDR1 is MNHNS and CDR2 is SASEGT. This CDR3 comprises 14 residues. V trimming: 6 bases; J trimming: 5 bases; junction bases outside the gene matches: 6. CDR3 residues: CASSRAGEDNEQFF. CDR3 bases: TGTGCCAGCAGCCGAGCGGGAGAGGACAATGAGCAGTTCTTC.

The chain is built from TRBV7-8 and TRBJ2-5; the D gene is possibly TRBD2 (6 bases). Deletions cut 5 bases from V and 3 bases from J, with 16 bases between. This CDR3 comprises 15 residues. Germline V lookup: CDR1 SGHVS, CDR2 FQNEAQ. This CDR3 is CASSPRLGDKETQYF. The CDR3 DNA reads as TGTGCCAGCAGCCCCCGACTAGGGGATAAAGAGACCCAGTACTTC. Full variable domain (rest looked up from reference TRBV7-8 and TRBJ2-5): GAGVSQSPRYKVAKRGQDVALRCDPISGHVSLFWYQQALGQGPEFLTYFQNEAQLDKSGLPSDRFFAERPEGSVSTLKIQRTQQEDSAVYLCASSPRLGDKETQYFGPGTRLLVL.

This clone was seen only once. The genes are TRBV2 and TRBJ2-3, with 8 positions matching TRBD2. With 5 bases clipped from V and 6 bases from J, the junction kept 13 bases outside the gene matches. Germline CDR1 SNHLY, CDR2 FYNNEI. The CDR3 has 16 residues. Here the CDR3 DNA reads TGTGCCAGCAGTTCTCGACTAGCGACTAATATGGATACGCAGTATTTT. Amino acids: CASSSRLATNMDTQYF.

This chain's CDR3 is CATSRVDGQPQHF. CDR3 nucleotides: TGTGCCACCAGCAGAGTAGACGGTCAGCCCCAGCATTTT. The rearrangement joins TRBV15 to TRBJ1-5; D gene ambiguous. CDR3 size: 13 residues. V lost 1 base, J lost 6 bases, and 7 bases lay in between. Germline loops: CDR1 LNHNV, CDR2 YYDKDF (reference sequence).

This clone was seen only once. This chain connects TRBV30 to TRBJ1-2; D unresolved. Germline assignment: CDR1 GTSNPN and CDR2 SVGIG (reference sequence). CDR3 length: 11 amino acids. V was cut by 5 bases and J by 6 bases, with 10 bases left in between. The CDR3 region has the DNA TGTGCCTGGTTAACAGAGCATGGCTACACCTTC. Translation gives CAWLTEHGYTF.